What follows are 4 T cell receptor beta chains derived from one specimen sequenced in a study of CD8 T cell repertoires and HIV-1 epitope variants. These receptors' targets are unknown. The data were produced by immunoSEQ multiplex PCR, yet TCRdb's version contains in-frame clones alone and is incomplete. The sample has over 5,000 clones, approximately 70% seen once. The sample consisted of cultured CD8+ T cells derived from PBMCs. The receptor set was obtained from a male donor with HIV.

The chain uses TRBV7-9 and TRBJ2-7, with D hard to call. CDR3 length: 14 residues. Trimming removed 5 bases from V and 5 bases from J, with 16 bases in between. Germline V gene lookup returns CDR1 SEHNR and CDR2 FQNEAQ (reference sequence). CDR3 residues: CASSPRGVLDEQYF. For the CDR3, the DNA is TGTGCCAGCAGCCCCAGAGGTGTCTTGGACGAGCAGTACTTC.

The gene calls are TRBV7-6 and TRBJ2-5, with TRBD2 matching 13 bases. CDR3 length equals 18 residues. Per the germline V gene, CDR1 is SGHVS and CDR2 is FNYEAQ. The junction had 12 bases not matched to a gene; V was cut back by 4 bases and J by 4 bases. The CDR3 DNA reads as TGTGCCAGCAGCTACTTACCGGGGGGACTAGCGGGGTCAGAGACCCAGTACTTC. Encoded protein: CASSYLPGGLAGSETQYF. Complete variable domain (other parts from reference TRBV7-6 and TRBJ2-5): GAGVSQSPRYKVTKRGQDVALRCDPISGHVSLYWYRQALGQGPEFLTYFNYEAQQDKSGLPNDRFSAERPEGSISTLTIQRTEQRDSAMYRCASSYLPGGLAGSETQYFGPGTRLLVL.

The CDR3 region has the DNA TGTGCCAGTAGCCAAGGGACAGCAAGCTCCTACGAGCAGTACTTC. This translates into CASSQGTASSYEQYF. The J gene is TRBJ2-7, the V gene TRBV19; 7 bases align to TRBD1. V was clipped by 6 bases and J by 0 bases; unmatched bases: 8. CDR3 size: 15 residues. From germline, CDR1 is LNHDA and CDR2 SQIVND (reference sequence).

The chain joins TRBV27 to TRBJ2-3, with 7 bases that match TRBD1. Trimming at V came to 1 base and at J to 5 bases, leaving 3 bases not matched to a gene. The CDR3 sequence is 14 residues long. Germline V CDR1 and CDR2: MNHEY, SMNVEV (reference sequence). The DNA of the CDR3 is TGTGCCAGCAGTTTATTTAGGGGGCAAGATACGCAGTATTTT. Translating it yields CASSLFRGQDTQYF.